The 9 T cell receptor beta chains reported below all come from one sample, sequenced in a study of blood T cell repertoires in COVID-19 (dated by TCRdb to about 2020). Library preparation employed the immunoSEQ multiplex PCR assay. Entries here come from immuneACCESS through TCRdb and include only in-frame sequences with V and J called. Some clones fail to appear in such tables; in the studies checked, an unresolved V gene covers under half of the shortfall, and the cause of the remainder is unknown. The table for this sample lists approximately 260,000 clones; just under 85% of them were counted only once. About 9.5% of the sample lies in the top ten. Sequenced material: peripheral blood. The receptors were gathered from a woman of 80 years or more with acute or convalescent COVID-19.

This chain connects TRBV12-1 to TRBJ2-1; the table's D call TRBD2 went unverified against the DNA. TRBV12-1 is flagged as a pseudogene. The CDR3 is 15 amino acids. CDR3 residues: CASSPRNPPGNEQFF. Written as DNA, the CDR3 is TGTGCCAGCAGCCCTCGGAATCCTCCGGGCAATGAGCAGTTCTTC.

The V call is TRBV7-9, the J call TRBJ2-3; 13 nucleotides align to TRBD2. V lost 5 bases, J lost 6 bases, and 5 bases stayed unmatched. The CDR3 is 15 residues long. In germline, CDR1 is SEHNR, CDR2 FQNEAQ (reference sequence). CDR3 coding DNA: TGTGCCAGCAGCAAAACGGGACTAGCGGGGGATACGCAGTATTTT. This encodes CASSKTGLAGDTQYF.

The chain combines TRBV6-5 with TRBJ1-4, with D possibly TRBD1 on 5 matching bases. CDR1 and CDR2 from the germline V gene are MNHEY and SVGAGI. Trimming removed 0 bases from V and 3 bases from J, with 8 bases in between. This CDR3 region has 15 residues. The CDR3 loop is CASSYSRGANEKLFF. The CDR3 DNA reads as TGTGCCAGCAGTTACTCGCGGGGGGCTAATGAAAAACTGTTTTTT.

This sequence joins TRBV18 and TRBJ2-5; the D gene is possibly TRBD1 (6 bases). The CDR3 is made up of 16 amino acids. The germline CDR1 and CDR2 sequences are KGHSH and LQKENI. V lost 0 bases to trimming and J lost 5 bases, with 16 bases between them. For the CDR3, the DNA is TGTGCCAGCTCACCACCGGGGGCACCCCCAGGGGAGACCCAGTACTTC. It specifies CASSPPGAPPGETQYF.

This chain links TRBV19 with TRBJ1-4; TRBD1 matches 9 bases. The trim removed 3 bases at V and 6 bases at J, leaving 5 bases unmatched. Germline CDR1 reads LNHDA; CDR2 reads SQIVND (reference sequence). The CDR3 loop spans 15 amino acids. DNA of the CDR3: TGTGCCAGTAGTATGGGACAGGGTCGCGATGAAAAACTGTTTTTT. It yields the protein CASSMGQGRDEKLFF. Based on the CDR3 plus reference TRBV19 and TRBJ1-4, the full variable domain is DGGITQSPKYLFRKEGQNVTLSCEQNLNHDAMYWYRQDPGQGLRLIYYSQIVNDFQKGDIAEGYSVSREKKESFPLTVTSAQKNPTAFYLCASSMGQGRDEKLFFGSGTQLSVL.

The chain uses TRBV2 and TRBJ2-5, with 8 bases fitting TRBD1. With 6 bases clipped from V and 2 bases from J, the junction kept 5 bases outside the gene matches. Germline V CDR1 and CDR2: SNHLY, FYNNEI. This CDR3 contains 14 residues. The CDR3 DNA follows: TGTGCCAGCAGCCGCCAGGGGGCGCAAGAGACCCAGTACTTC. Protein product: CASSRQGAQETQYF. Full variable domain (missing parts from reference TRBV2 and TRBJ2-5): EPEVTQTPSHQVTQMGQEVILRCVPISNHLYFYWYRQILGQKVEFLVSFYNNEISEKSEIFDDQFSVERPDGSNFTLKIRSTKLEDSAMYFCASSRQGAQETQYFGPGTRLLVL.

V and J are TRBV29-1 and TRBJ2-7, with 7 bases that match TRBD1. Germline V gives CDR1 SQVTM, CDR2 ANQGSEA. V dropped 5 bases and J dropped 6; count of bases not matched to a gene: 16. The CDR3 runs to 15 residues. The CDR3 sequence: CSVTPRQGMGVEQYF. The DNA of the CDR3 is TGCAGCGTTACTCCCCGACAGGGAATGGGCGTCGAGCAGTACTTC.

CDR3 coding DNA: TGTGCCAGCTCACTAGACAGTACACAAGAGACCCAGTACTTC. This translates into CASSLDSTQETQYF. The rearrangement uses TRBV18 and TRBJ2-5; possibly TRBD1 for D (5 bases). CDR1 and CDR2 (germline): KGHSH, LQKENI. The CDR3 is 14 amino acids. V lost 4 bases and J 2 bases, leaving 11 bases between the germline ends. Full variable domain (outside the CDR3, taken from reference TRBV18 and TRBJ2-5): NAGVMQNPRHLVRRRGQEARLRCSPMKGHSHVYWYRQLPEEGLKFMVYLQKENIIDESGMPKERFSAEFPKEGPSILRIQQVVRGDSAAYFCASSLDSTQETQYFGPGTRLLVL.

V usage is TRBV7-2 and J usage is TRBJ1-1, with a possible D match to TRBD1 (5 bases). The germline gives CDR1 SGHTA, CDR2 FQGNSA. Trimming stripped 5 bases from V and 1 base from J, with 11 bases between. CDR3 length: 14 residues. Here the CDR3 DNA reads TGTGCCAGCAGCCCAAACACAGGGAACACTGAAGCTTTCTTT. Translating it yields CASSPNTGNTEAFF.